The clone carrying this T cell receptor (beta chain) was found a few times. Antigen specificity is unknown. A modified ARM-PCR protocol with three rounds of nested PCR amplified TCRbeta. MiXCR, run by TCRdb on the multiplex PCR reads, gives a single entry per CDR3 protein. The data contain approximately 62,000 distinct CDR3 sequences, about 61% of them singletons. The template was RNA from unsorted bulk tissue. More than 3 cm separated this lung sample from the edge of the tumor. The data are from a study of tumor and adjacent non-tumor tissue in lung cancer. The study, taken as a whole, reports: Higher tumor TCR diversity was associated with shorter survival. Tumor repertoires had a smaller top 100 clone share than normal lung.

Germline assignment: CDR1 SGHVS and CDR2 FNYEAQ. V lost 8 bases to trimming and J lost 0 bases, with 15 bases between them. The CDR3 loop spans 15 amino acids. The receptor comes from a man between 70 and 80 years old with non-small cell lung cancer. The chain carries TRBV7-6 and TRBJ2-3; no clear D. The sample taken for sequencing was distant non-tumor lung tissue. CDR3 loop: CASGEGSTSTDTQYF. CDR3 in DNA: TGTGCCAGCGGAGAAGGATCAACTAGCACAGATACGCAGTATTTT.